One T cell receptor beta chain is described in this entry. The data stem from a study of blood T cells in healthy people across ages. The CDR3 has 16 residues. Trimming took off 3 bases at V and 3 bases at J, with 15 bases between the two ends. From germline, CDR1 is SGHVS and CDR2 FQNEAQ. A J-beta primer mix and a sample-barcoded 5' primer were used in a second PCR of about 6 to 12 cycles. TCRdb ran MiXCR on the 5' RACE reads and lists one entry per CDR3 protein. The profile shows 1.5 million to 2 million distinct CDR3 sequences, roughly 52% of them singletons. The J gene is TRBJ2-4, the V gene TRBV7-8; D possibly matches TRBD1 or TRBD2 (5 bases each). The receptor was derived from a woman aged 40-49 years in good health. The specimen was blood. The CDR3 nucleotides are TGTGCCAGCAGCTTGGGTCTACTGGGGGACAAAAACATTCAGTACTTC. This encodes CASSLGLLGDKNIQYF.